This T cell receptor beta chain came from a study of CD8+CD57+ T cells in acquired aplastic anemia. Whole-study context: Quantities of DNA derived from sorted CD4+ and CD8+ cells averaged roughly 3 ug.

This clonotype was picked up many times. Antigen: not known. TCR beta VDJ and CDR3 were profiled, and genomic DNA was the template. TCRdb recomputed calls from the reads with MiXCR, one row per CDR3 protein. This repertoire shows roughly 280,000 distinct CDR3 sequences, roughly 61% found once; its top ten account for around 1.3%. The CDR3 is 15 amino acids. V shed 3 bases and J shed 4 bases, with 15 bases lying between them. CDR1 and CDR2 (germline): ENHRY, SYGVKD. Study-level results: The study identified 25 to 30 CD8+ CDR3 sequences shared by patients and controls.

The sequenced patients had an expansion of CD8+CD57+ cells seen by flow cytometry. The enrolled patients all had severe acquired aplastic anemia. The sample was sorted CD4+, CD8+, or CD8+CD57+ T cells (not recorded which) from PBMCs. This sequence originates from a human donor with aplastic anemia. The chain uses TRBV10-3 and TRBJ1-1; D gene unclear. This CDR3 is CAISDARARRTEAFF. In DNA form, the CDR3 reads TGTGCCATCAGTGACGCGAGGGCGAGACGCACTGAAGCTTTCTTT.